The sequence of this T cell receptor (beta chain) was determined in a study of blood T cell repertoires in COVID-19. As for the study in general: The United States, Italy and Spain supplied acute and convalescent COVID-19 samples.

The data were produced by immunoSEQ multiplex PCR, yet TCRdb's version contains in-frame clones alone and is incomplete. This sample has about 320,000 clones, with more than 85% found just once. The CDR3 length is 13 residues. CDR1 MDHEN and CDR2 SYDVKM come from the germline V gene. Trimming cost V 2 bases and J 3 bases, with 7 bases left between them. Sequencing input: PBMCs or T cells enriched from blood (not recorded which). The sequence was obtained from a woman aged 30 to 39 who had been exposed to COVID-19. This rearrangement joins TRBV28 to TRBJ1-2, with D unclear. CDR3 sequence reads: CASSLGGYYGYTF. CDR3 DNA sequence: TGTGCCAGCAGTTTAGGAGGGTACTATGGCTACACCTTC.